Listed here are 8 T cell receptor beta chains from one sample, sequenced in a study of T cells in narcolepsy. Repertoires were generated with immunoSEQ multiplex PCR, while TCRdb's copy carries only in-frame clones and drops some. This table holds about 2,500 clones, over 20% found once. For these TCRs, the target antigens are not known. The sequenced sample consisted of cultured CD4+ T cells from cerebrospinal fluid. All receptors come from a human donor with narcolepsy.

The V call is TRBV11-3, the J call TRBJ2-5; 8 bases agree with TRBD2. V was clipped by 3 bases and J by 1 base; unmatched bases: 4. From germline, CDR1 is SGHNT and CDR2 YENEEA. The CDR3 totals 15 residues. CDR3 loop: CASSFPSGSQETQYF. The CDR3 DNA follows: TGTGCCAGCAGCTTCCCCAGCGGGAGCCAAGAGACCCAGTACTTC. The full variable domain, in which reference TRBV11-3 and TRBJ2-5 provide the parts outside the CDR3, is EAGVVQSPRYKIIEKKQPVAFWCNPISGHNTLYWYLQNLGQGPELLIRYENEEAVDDSQLPKDRFSAERLKGVDSTLKIQPAELGDSAVYLCASSFPSGSQETQYFGPGTRLLVL.

As DNA, the CDR3 is TGTGCCAGCAGCGCCACAGGGATCTATGGCTACACCTTC. Translating it yields CASSATGIYGYTF. The rearrangement links TRBV2 to TRBJ1-2; D is possibly TRBD1 (6 bases). CDR1 and CDR2 from the germline V gene are SNHLY and FYNNEI. Trimming took off 6 bases at V and 4 bases at J, with 12 bases between the two ends. CDR3 length: 13 amino acids.

The chain carries TRBV11-3 and TRBJ2-1, with TRBD2 matching over 7 bases. CDR3 length: 13 residues. Unmatched junction bases numbered 6, after V lost 4 bases and J lost 9 bases. In germline, CDR1 is SGHNT, CDR2 YENEEA. DNA of the CDR3: TGTGCCAGCAGCTCACTTTTAGCGGGTGAGCAGTTCTTC. This translates into CASSSLLAGEQFF.

V usage is TRBV30 and J usage is TRBJ1-6, with 7 bases identical to TRBD1. This CDR3 comprises 14 residues. Germline V CDR1 and CDR2: GTSNPN, SVGIG (reference sequence). J gave up 7 bases and V 1 base, and 4 bases lay outside the gene matches. The CDR3 DNA sequence: TGTGCCTGGAGTGCCGGGACAGAGAATTCACCCCTCCACTTT. Residues: CAWSAGTENSPLHF.

The chain joins TRBV6-6 to TRBJ1-5; a possible D gene is TRBD1 (6 bases). The CDR3 has 14 residues. Germline V gene data show CDR1 as MNHNY and CDR2 as SVGAGI (reference sequence). The germline V and J ends were trimmed by 6 bases and 2 bases, with 11 bases remaining between them. Written as DNA, the CDR3 is TGTGCCAGCAGAAAACAGGGTGGCAATCAGCCCCAGCATTTT. Its translation: CASRKQGGNQPQHF.

The V gene is TRBV11-2, the J gene TRBJ1-6; 8 nucleotides match TRBD1. Per germline, CDR1 SGHAT and CDR2 FQNNGV. This CDR3 spans 17 amino acids. V trimming: 5 bases; J trimming: 6 bases; junction bases outside the gene matches: 12. As DNA, the CDR3 is TGTGCCAGCAGCCAAGCCTCACTACAGGGGGGTAATTCACCCCTCCACTTT. It codes for CASSQASLQGGNSPLHF.

The table lists this clone with a few counts. V usage is TRBV30 and J usage is TRBJ1-3, with D perhaps matching TRBD1 (6 bases). V dropped 0 bases and J dropped 0 bases, with 6 bases sitting between them. Germline V gene lookup returns CDR1 GTSNPN and CDR2 SVGIG (reference sequence). This CDR3 spans 14 amino acids. The CDR3 is CAWSVDSSGNTIYF. The CDR3 DNA is TGTGCCTGGAGTGTGGACAGCTCTGGAAACACCATATATTTT.

V and J are TRBV9 and TRBJ1-2, with TRBD1 as a possible D gene (5 bases). Trimming left V 2 bases short and J 8 bases short, with 16 bases between. CDR1 is SGDLS and CDR2 is YYNGEE in the germline V gene. The CDR3 has 14 amino acids. CDR3 DNA sequence: TGTGCCAGCAGCGTTAACTTGTGGGGCGGGGGCTACACCTTC. It encodes CASSVNLWGGGYTF.